The 10 T cell receptor beta chains below were found in one sample sequenced in a study of CD4 T cells in relation to SARS-CoV-2 and coronaviruses. Their cognate antigens are unknown. Unexposed donor CD4+ T cells date from about 2011-2018, before the COVID-19 pandemic. CD4+ T cells were isolated from the cells after more than nine days of culture. Data came from immunoSEQ multiplex PCR; TCRdb stores just in-frame clones and leaves some out. This sample has about 24,000 clones, with 73% found just once. Sequenced input: CD4+ T cells from PBMCs, cultured in vitro. The receptors derive from a human donor in good health.

This clone was seen only once. This chain links TRBV5-1 with TRBJ2-7; TRBD1 might be the D (5 bases). V was cut by 0 bases and J by 6 bases, with 10 bases left in between. Germline-derived CDR1 and CDR2 are SGHRS and YFSETQ. The CDR3 is made up of 13 amino acids. CDR3 bases: TGCGCCAGCAGCTTGGAAGGGGAAAGCGAGCAGTACTTC. Protein sequence: CASSLEGESEQYF.

This chain joins TRBV3-1 (or the pseudogene TRBV3-2) and TRBJ1-2; unclear D gene. The CDR3 runs 12 residues. Per germline, CDR1 LGHDT and CDR2 YNNKEL (reference sequence). V dropped 6 bases and J dropped 7 bases, with 12 bases sitting between them. The CDR3 here is CASSQPKGGYTF. The CDR3 region has the DNA TGTGCCAGCAGTCAACCCAAGGGTGGCTACACCTTC.

The V and J genes are TRBV3-1 (or the pseudogene TRBV3-2) and TRBJ1-5; no definite D call. Germline V gives CDR1 LGHDT, CDR2 YNNKEL (reference sequence). V dropped 0 bases and J dropped 1 base, with 4 bases sitting between them. CDR3 length equals 14 residues. CDR3 nucleotide sequence: TGTGCCAGCAGCCAAGAAGGCAGCAATCAGCCCCAGCATTTT. Translating gives CASSQEGSNQPQHF.

The chain combines TRBV6-5 with TRBJ2-6; D tentatively reads TRBD1 or TRBD2 (5 bases each). The germline gives CDR1 MNHEY, CDR2 SVGAGI. The length of the CDR3 is 15 residues. The V end was cut by 7 bases, the J end by 1 base, with 11 bases between. CDR3 in amino acids: CASTGAVSGANVLTF. In nucleotides, the CDR3 is TGTGCCAGCACCGGGGCCGTTTCTGGGGCCAACGTCCTGACTTTC.

The chain uses TRBV10-3 and TRBJ2-6, with TRBD1 as a possible D gene (6 bases). Looked up from germline, CDR1 is ENHRY and CDR2 is SYGVKD. The CDR3 is 15 residues long. The V end was cut by 8 bases, the J end by 0 bases, with 11 bases between. This CDR3 is CAIGTSISGANVLTF. CDR3 bases: TGTGCCATCGGGACATCTATCTCTGGGGCCAACGTCCTGACTTTC.

By sample share, this clone is medium-sized. V gene TRBV5-1 combines with J gene TRBJ2-1, with 13 bases fitting TRBD2. The V and J ends lost 0 bases and 7 bases, in that order; junction bases with no gene match: 4. This CDR3 has 16 residues. Germline V gene data show CDR1 as SGHRS and CDR2 as YFSETQ. The CDR3 loop reads CASSLVGLAGWNEQFF. CDR3 bases: TGCGCCAGCAGCTTGGTGGGACTAGCGGGATGGAATGAGCAGTTCTTC.

The chain couples TRBV15 to TRBJ2-6; no firm D call. In germline, CDR1 is LNHNV, CDR2 YYDKDF (reference sequence). The V end was cut by 3 bases, the J end by 0 bases, with 9 bases between. This CDR3 region has 16 residues. CDR3 in DNA: TGTGCCACCAGCAGGGAAGCAGGCTCTGGGGCCAACGTCCTGACTTTC. Encoded protein: CATSREAGSGANVLTF.

This chain uses TRBV9 with TRBJ2-1, with 9 nucleotides matching TRBD2. Trimming took 0 bases from V and 3 from J; bases not matched to a gene: 1. This CDR3 comprises 15 residues. Per the germline V gene, CDR1 is SGDLS and CDR2 is YYNGEE. The CDR3 region has the DNA TGTGCCAGCAGCGTAGGACTAGCGGACTACAATGAGCAGTTCTTC. Protein sequence: CASSVGLADYNEQFF.

This rearrangement joins TRBV5-5 to TRBJ1-4; 7 bases map to TRBD1. Germline values: CDR1 SGHKS, CDR2 YYEKEE (reference sequence). After removal of 4 bases from V and 7 bases from J, the junction contained 16 bases not matched to a gene. The CDR3 loop spans 17 amino acids. CDR3 protein: CASSRTTTGSVGEKLFF. CDR3 sequence (DNA): TGTGCCAGCAGCCGTACGACGACAGGGTCAGTAGGTGAAAAACTGTTTTTT.

The V and J genes are TRBV4-1 and TRBJ2-7; 10 bases line up with TRBD2. With V trimmed by 4 bases and J by 0 bases, 12 bases remained unmatched. The CDR3 has 18 amino acids. The germline gives CDR1 MGHRA, CDR2 YSYEKL. CDR3 DNA: TGCGCCAGCAGCCCTTGGGGGCGACTAGCGGGCGACTCCTACGAGCAGTACTTC. Encoded protein: CASSPWGRLAGDSYEQYF.